The TCR beta chain described here comes from a study of blood T cells in healthy people across ages. There were healthy Caucasian individuals from Russia, aged about 6 to 90, serving as donors. Each sample had at least 6.5 million PBMCs isolated. A second PCR, run for roughly 7 to 11 cycles, used a sample-barcoded 5' primer plus a J-beta primer mix. One entry per CDR3 protein results from TCRdb running MiXCR on the 5' RACE reads. The sample lists some 1,800,000 distinct CDR3 sequences; approximately 39% were seen once. Findings and caveats of the study: There were more naive CD4+ cells and higher diversity in long-lived donors than in aged donors.

This clonotype was seen at least ten times. The antigen is unknown. CDR3 length equals 15 residues. Germline V gives CDR1 SQVTM, CDR2 ANQGSEA. V lost 0 bases, J lost 4 bases, and 15 bases lay in between. Sequenced sample: blood. The receptor was isolated from a human donor in good health. The gene calls are TRBV29-1 and TRBJ2-5; no reliable D call. Here the CDR3 DNA reads TGCAGCGTTGAAGATCATGGACGACCCGGAGAGACCCAGTACTTC. It yields the protein CSVEDHGRPGETQYF.